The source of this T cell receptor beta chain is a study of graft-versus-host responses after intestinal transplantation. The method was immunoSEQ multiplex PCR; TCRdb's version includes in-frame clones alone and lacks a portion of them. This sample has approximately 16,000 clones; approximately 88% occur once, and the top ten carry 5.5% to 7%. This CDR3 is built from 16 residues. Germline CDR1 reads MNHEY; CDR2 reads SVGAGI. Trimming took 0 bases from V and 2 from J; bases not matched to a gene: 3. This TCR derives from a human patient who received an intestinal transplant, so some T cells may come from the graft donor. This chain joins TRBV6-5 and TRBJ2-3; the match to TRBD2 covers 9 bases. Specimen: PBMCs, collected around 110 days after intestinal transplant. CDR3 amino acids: CASSYSTSGLTDTQYF. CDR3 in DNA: TGTGCCAGCAGTTACTCGACTAGCGGACTCACAGATACGCAGTATTTT.